This T cell receptor (beta chain) appears in the sequencing data of a study of vaccination and CD4 T cells after COVID-19. Turning to the study itself: Samples after vaccination came a median roughly 70 days past dose two, ranging 14 to 241.

This clonotype was seen a few times. Antigen unknown. The study sequenced cultured CD4+ T cell DNA using the Oncomine TCR Beta short-read assay. Someone extracted genomic DNA from cultured CD4+ T cells. TCRdb reanalysed the PCR reads using MiXCR and keeps one entry per CDR3 protein. Altogether approximately 14,000 distinct CDR3 sequences are present, 25% to 30% being singletons, with the ten largest covering 7% to 10%. Sample treatment: roughly 10-day PBMC culture with coronavirus spike peptide pools or control peptides (ViraFEST assay). Peptide pool stimulation in ViraFEST expanded antigen-specific T cells, whose TCRs were then sequenced. Every positive PCR date fell between March and December 2020, earlier than the US Alpha, Beta and Delta variants. The CDR3 length is 14 residues. Per germline, CDR1 MNHNS and CDR2 SASEGT. Trimming removed 7 bases at V and 1 base at J, with 10 bases between.

The chain recombines TRBV6-1 with TRBJ2-2, with D tentatively TRBD1 (5 bases). The receptor's source is a human donor who had recovered from COVID-19. Sequencing was performed on CD4+ T cells from blood, cultured in vitro. In nucleotides, the CDR3 is TGTGCCAGCAAGGGGCAGGGGAACACCGGGGAGCTGTTTTTT. Translating gives CASKGQGNTGELFF.